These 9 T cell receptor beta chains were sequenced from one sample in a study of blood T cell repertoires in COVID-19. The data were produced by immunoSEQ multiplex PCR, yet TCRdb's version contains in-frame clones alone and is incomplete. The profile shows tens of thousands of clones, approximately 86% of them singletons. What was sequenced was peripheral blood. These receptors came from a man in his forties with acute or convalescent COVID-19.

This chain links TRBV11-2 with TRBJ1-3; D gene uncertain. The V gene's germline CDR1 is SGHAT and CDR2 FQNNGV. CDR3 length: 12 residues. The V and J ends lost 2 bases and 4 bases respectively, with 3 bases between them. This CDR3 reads CASSLSGNTIYF. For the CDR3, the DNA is TGTGCCAGCAGCTTAAGCGGAAACACCATATATTTT.

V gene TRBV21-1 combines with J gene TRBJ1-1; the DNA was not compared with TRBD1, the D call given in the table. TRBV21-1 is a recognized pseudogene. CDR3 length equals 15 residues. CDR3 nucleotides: TGTGCCAGCAGCAACCCCGACAGACACACATCTTCAGCTTTCTTT. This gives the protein CASSNPDRHTSSAFF.

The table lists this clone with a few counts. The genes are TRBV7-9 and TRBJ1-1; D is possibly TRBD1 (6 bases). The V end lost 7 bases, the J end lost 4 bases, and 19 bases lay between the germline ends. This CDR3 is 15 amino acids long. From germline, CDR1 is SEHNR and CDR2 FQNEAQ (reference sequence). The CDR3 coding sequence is TGTGCCAGCACCGCTACACAGGGTCGGTCCACTGAAGCTTTCTTT. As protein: CASTATQGRSTEAFF.

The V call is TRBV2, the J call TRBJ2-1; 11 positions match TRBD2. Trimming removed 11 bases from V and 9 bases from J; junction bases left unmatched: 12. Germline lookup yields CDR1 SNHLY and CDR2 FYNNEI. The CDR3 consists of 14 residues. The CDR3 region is CAARVAGGPSEQFF. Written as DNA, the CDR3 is TGTGCCGCTCGTGTAGCGGGGGGGCCCAGTGAGCAGTTCTTC. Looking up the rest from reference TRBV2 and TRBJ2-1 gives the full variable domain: EPEVTQTPSHQVTQMGQEVILRCVPISNHLYFYWYRQILGQKVEFLVSFYNNEISEKSEIFDDQFSVERPDGSNFTLKIRSTKLEDSAMYFCAARVAGGPSEQFFGPGTRLTVL.

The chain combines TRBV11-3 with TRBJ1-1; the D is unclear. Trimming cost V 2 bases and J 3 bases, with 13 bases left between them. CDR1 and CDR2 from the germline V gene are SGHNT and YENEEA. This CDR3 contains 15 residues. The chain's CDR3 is CASSLSSLPDTEAFF. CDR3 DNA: TGTGCCAGCAGCTTAAGTAGTCTCCCGGACACTGAAGCTTTCTTT.

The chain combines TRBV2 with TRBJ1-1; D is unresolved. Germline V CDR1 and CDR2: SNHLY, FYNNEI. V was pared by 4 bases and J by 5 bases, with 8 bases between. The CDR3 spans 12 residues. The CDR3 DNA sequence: TGTGCCAGCAGTGGCCGAGCTACTGAAGCTTTCTTT. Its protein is CASSGRATEAFF. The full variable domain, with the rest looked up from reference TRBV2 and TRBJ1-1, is EPEVTQTPSHQVTQMGQEVILRCVPISNHLYFYWYRQILGQKVEFLVSFYNNEISEKSEIFDDQFSVERPDGSNFTLKIRSTKLEDSAMYFCASSGRATEAFFGQGTRLTVV.

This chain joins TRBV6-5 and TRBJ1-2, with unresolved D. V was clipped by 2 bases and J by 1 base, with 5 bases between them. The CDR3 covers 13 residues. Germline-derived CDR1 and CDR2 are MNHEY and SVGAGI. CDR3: CASSYTVNYGYTF. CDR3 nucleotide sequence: TGTGCCAGCAGTTACACGGTTAACTATGGCTACACCTTC.

For the CDR3, the DNA is TGTGCCAGCAGCCCTGGACTAGCTCGCGAGCAGTACTTC. Its protein is CASSPGLAREQYF. The chain recombines TRBV3-1 (or the pseudogene TRBV3-2) with TRBJ2-7; TRBD2 agrees at 8 bases. CDR1 and CDR2 (germline): LGHDT, YNNKEL (reference sequence). The CDR3 spans 13 residues. The ends lost 4 bases at V and 6 bases at J; junction bases unmatched: 5.

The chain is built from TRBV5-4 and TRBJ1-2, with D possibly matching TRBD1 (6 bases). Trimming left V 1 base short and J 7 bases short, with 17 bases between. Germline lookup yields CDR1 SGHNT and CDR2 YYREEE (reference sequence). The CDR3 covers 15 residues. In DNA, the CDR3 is TGTGCCAGCAGCTTGTCCGTTGACAGGAAAGGTGGCTACACCTTC. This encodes CASSLSVDRKGGYTF.